This T cell receptor beta chain was sequenced in a study of T-cell reconstitution after alpha-beta-depleted transplantation in children (dated by TCRdb to 2016 to 2018). Looking at the study overall: T-cell immune reconstitution after TCRalphabeta/CD19-depleted allogeneic hematopoietic cell transplantation in children was quantitatively tracked in the study by means of TCR repertoire profiling.

Library preparation employed PCR. Data came from an Illumina HiSeq 2500. To normalize quantification of the TCRbeta repertoire, the TCR libraries were built with molecular barcoding that relied on unique molecular identifiers. Through fastp at Q25 and MiXCR, TCRdb rebuilt clones from the public reads, retaining in-frame beta chains. Each record represents a unique CDR3 protein, reported with the most common genes and DNA among its rows. Within this sample are about 340,000 distinct CDR3 sequences, with 10% to 15% of them counted one time only. 3.5% to 4.5% of the sample comes from the top ten. The germline V gene gives CDR1 as KGHSH and CDR2 as LQKENI. Germline trimming: 3 bases from V, 7 bases from J; junction bases outside gene matches: 15. The CDR3 has 16 amino acids, counting the end cysteine and valine. Only CDR3 DNA remains: 48 bases, in frame from the first base. About this clonotype itself: Its target antigen remains unknown. Base quality data are lacking; no much larger clone is found one base away.

Recombination connected TRBV18 to TRBJ2-7; TRBD1 agrees with 7 junctional bases. The starting material was PBMCs, obtained from the stem cell graft. The clonotype was recovered from a human donor who donated a stem cell graft to a child with Fanconi anemia. The CDR3 protein: CASSPDVPGTEVEQYV. The nucleotides read TGTGCCAGCTCACCGGACGTACCCGGGACAGAGGTAGAGCAGTACGTC.